Given below is one TCR beta chain in context. Its antigen is still unknown. The length of the CDR3 is 17 residues. The ends lost 5 bases at V and 3 bases at J; junction bases unmatched: 11. Germline CDR1 and CDR2: SGHNT and YENEEA. This entry comes from a study of T-cell memory formation after mild COVID-19. Across the whole study: The two donors had largely donor-specific TCR clusters.

Notes on the study in general: Among CD4+ contracting clones, most were CM and EM, and CD8+ ones EMRA. The authors did not confirm SARS-CoV-2 specificity of second-wave clones peaking day 37.

Barcoded TCR alpha and TCR beta cDNA libraries with UMIs came from 5'RACE using constant-segment primers. TCRdb re-analysed the 5' RACE reads in MiXCR, keeping a single row per CDR3 protein. Found here are roughly 89,000 distinct CDR3 sequences, about 15% of them singletons; the top ten hold about 43%. The V and J genes are TRBV11-3 and TRBJ2-7; TRBD2 matches 12 bases. The specimen was PBMCs or a T cell subset sorted from them (not recorded which). The source of this sequence is a man younger than 35 who had mild COVID-19 (a few samples of this study predate the infection). Cell type and time point are not known. DNA of the CDR3: TGTGCCAGCAGCCACGGCCTAGCGGGAGGGCCAGGCTACGAGCAGTACTTC. Translating gives CASSHGLAGGPGYEQYF.